This is a list of T cell receptor beta chains from one sample in a study of OX40 agonist ivuxolimab in advanced cancers. Profiled with immunoSEQ multiplex PCR; TCRdb holds only in-frame clones, not every one. The table includes 65,000 to 70,000 clones, 75% to 90% detected once. This material consisted of CD4+ or CD8+ T cells sorted from blood, taken in a trial of the OX40 agonist ivuxolimab. Every receptor here comes from an adult with an advanced solid tumor such as melanoma, head and neck, liver or kidney cancer. CDR3s include the opening cysteine and the closing phenylalanine or tryptophan. The D gene is left open where the match is weak. The listing skips clone size in some rows; elsewhere it reads once, few, many or a size class.

TRBV28	NA	TRBJ1-5	NA	CATRTGFGNQPQHF	TGTGCCACTAGGACGGGGTTCGGAAATCAGCCCCAGCATTTT
TRBV7-2	NA	TRBJ1-6	NA	CASSLRNSPLHF	TGTGCCAGCAGCCTCAGAAATTCACCCCTCCACTTT
TRBV29-1	NA	TRBJ2-7	TRBD1	CSVIRTGRYEQYF	TGCAGCGTGATTAGGACAGGGAGATACGAGCAGTACTTC
TRBV4-1	NA	TRBJ1-1	NA	CASSQEWSNTEAFF	TGCGCCAGCAGCCAAGAGTGGTCGAACACTGAAGCTTTCTTT
TRBV19	NA	TRBJ2-1	TRBD2	CASSIVASGDNEQFF	TGTGCCAGTAGTATAGTGGCTAGCGGGGACAATGAGCAGTTCTTC
TRBV5-1	NA	TRBJ2-1	NA	CASSTRVPPVNEQFF	TGCGCCAGCAGCACCCGGGTCCCGCCCGTCAATGAGCAGTTCTTC
TRBV9	NA	TRBJ2-7	TRBD1	CASSVTGTGDEQYF	TGTGCCAGCAGCGTGACCGGGACAGGGGACGAGCAGTACTTC
TRBV27	NA	TRBJ1-1	TRBD1	CASSSIQGRDTEAFF	TGTGCCAGCAGTTCTATACAGGGGCGGGACACTGAAGCTTTCTTT
TRBV6-1	NA	TRBJ1-1	TRBD1	CASITGGNTEAFF	TGTGCCAGCATCACAGGGGGAAACACTGAAGCTTTCTTT
TRBV5-1	NA	TRBJ1-1	TRBD1	CASSRGQGGTEAFF	TGCGCCAGCAGCAGGGGACAGGGAGGCACTGAAGCTTTCTTT
TRBV20-1	NA	TRBJ2-1	NA	CSASYHAEQFF	TGCAGTGCTAGTTATCACGCGGAGCAGTTCTTC
TRBV30	once	TRBJ2-7	NA	CAWSVGQTYEQYF	TGTGCCTGGAGTGTAGGGCAAACCTACGAGCAGTACTTC
TRBV4-3	NA	TRBJ2-3	TRBD1	CASSQRTGGAGTDTQYF	TGCGCCAGCAGCCAACGGACAGGGGGCGCGGGCACAGATACGCAGTATTTT
TRBV19	NA	TRBJ2-7	NA	CASSPEGEAYEQYF	TGTGCCAGTAGTCCCGAGGGTGAGGCCTACGAGCAGTACTTC